These 14 T cell receptor beta chains share one sample of origin, sequenced in a study of breast tumors, draining lymph nodes, adjacent tissues. One entry per CDR3 protein results from TCRdb running MiXCR on the multiplex PCR reads. The table lists approximately 130,000 distinct CDR3 sequences, approximately 21% of them singletons. The lymph nodes were axillary draining lymph nodes from breast cancer patients. The sample comprised axillary lymph node tissue. The receptors were gathered from a female donor with breast cancer. Some clones in this sample may be carry-over from other donors' samples.

J is TRBJ2-1 and V is TRBV5-4, with 10 positions matching TRBD2. Germline values: CDR1 SGHNT, CDR2 YYREEE (reference sequence). The J segment lost 0 bases and the V segment lost 8 bases, leaving 11 bases of the junction unmatched. The CDR3 totals 17 residues. The CDR3 DNA is TGTGCCAGTATCGGGACTAGCGACACCAGCTCCTACAATGAGCAGTTCTTC. This sequence encodes CASIGTSDTSSYNEQFF.

This clonotype came up many times. The rearrangement links TRBV2 to TRBJ1-5, with no clear D. Per germline, CDR1 SNHLY and CDR2 FYNNEI. This CDR3 is built from 14 residues. Trimming stripped 8 bases from V and 0 bases from J, with 11 bases between. CDR3: CASRWAGSNQPQHF. The CDR3, as DNA: TGTGCCAGCCGGTGGGCAGGTAGCAATCAGCCCCAGCATTTT.

The genes are TRBV20-1 and TRBJ1-1, with TRBD1 identical over 8 bases. Unmatched junction bases numbered 5, after V lost 7 bases and J lost 7 bases. CDR1 DFQATT and CDR2 SNEGSKA come from the germline V gene (reference sequence). The CDR3 extends over 11 amino acids. CDR3 coding DNA: TGCAGTGGCACACAGGGGGGTGAAGCTTTCTTT. Protein: CSGTQGGEAFF.

This clonotype has ten or more counts. The chain recombines TRBV12-3 or TRBV12-4 with TRBJ1-5; no clear D gene. The CDR3 length is 14 residues. V was pared by 2 bases and J by 7 bases, with 12 bases between. In DNA, the CDR3 is TGTGCCAGCAGTTTACCGGGTGGAGGGCAGCCCCAGCATTTT. Its protein is CASSLPGGGQPQHF.

The genes are TRBV28 and TRBJ2-5, with D perhaps matching TRBD1 (5 bases). V lost 4 bases, J lost 0 bases, and 15 bases lay in between. Germline V gene data show CDR1 as MDHEN and CDR2 as SYDVKM. The CDR3 runs 16 residues. CDR3 residues: CASSYLPGNHQETQYF. The CDR3 DNA reads TGTGCCAGCAGTTATCTTCCAGGGAATCACCAAGAGACCCAGTACTTC.

On this clonotype itself: A much larger clonotype is one base distant, so this may be a read error. The chain carries TRBV12-3 or TRBV12-4 and TRBJ2-3, with D unclear. The CDR3 sequence is 15 residues long. CDR3 in amino acids: CASSFRDIGTDTQCF. CDR3 coding DNA: TGTGCCAGCAGTTTCCGTGACATAGGCACAGATACGCAGTGTTTT.

This clonotype was picked up many times. The rearrangement joins TRBV5-4 to TRBJ2-7; 9 nucleotides align to TRBD1. Germline loops: CDR1 SGHNT, CDR2 YYREEE (reference sequence). The CDR3 length is 15 residues. With V trimmed by 4 bases and J by 1 base, 6 bases remained unmatched. Here the CDR3 DNA reads TGTGCCAGCAGCCTGGGACAGGGCCCTTCCTACGAGCAGTACTTC. Amino acids: CASSLGQGPSYEQYF.

This clonotype was counted ten times or more. The genes are TRBV30 and TRBJ2-7; 10 nucleotides match TRBD2. The CDR3 consists of 13 residues. From germline, CDR1 is GTSNPN and CDR2 SVGIG (reference sequence). V was pared by 4 bases and J by 9 bases, with 9 bases of the junction left unmatched. The CDR3 loop reads CAWTSGGLSGQYF. In DNA, the CDR3 is TGTGCCTGGACTAGCGGGGGTCTTTCGGGGCAGTACTTC.

This clonotype was seen at least ten times. V and J are TRBV5-4 and TRBJ2-3; possible D gene TRBD1, 5 bases. Germline-derived CDR1 and CDR2 are SGHNT and YYREEE (reference sequence). With 2 bases removed from V and 0 bases from J, the gap between germline ends came to 10 bases. There are 15 residues in the CDR3. The CDR3 bases are TGTGCCAGCAGCTTTAAGTCAGGGAGCACAGATACGCAGTATTTT. Translation gives CASSFKSGSTDTQYF.

For this clonotype: This may arise from a read error, as a much more abundant clone is one base away. The chain's CDR3 is CASSQDERSSGNTIYF. The CDR3 region has the DNA TGCGCCAGCAGCCAAGATGAGCGCTCCTCTGGAAACACCATATATTTT. The chain is built from TRBV7-2 and TRBJ1-3; D not certain. The germline V gene has CDR1 SGHTA and CDR2 FQGNSA. The CDR3 extends over 16 amino acids.

This clonotype occurred many times. V is TRBV24-1 and J is TRBJ2-3; 14 bases line up with TRBD2. The CDR3 length is 19 residues. In germline, CDR1 is KGHDR, CDR2 SFDVKD. V was pared by 0 bases and J by 3 bases, with 7 bases of the junction left unmatched. The CDR3 sequence is CATSDLRGTSGSGTDTQYF. CDR3 in DNA: TGTGCCACCAGTGATTTGCGCGGGACTAGCGGGAGTGGGACAGATACGCAGTATTTT.

About this clonotype: This could be a read error, since a much larger clone is one nucleotide away. The chain recombines TRBV6-4 with TRBJ1-3, with TRBD1 as a possible D gene (5 bases). The CDR3 spans 13 residues. Germline CDR1 MRHNA, CDR2 SNTAGT. V was cut by 10 bases and J by 0 bases, with 10 bases left in between. The CDR3 bases are TGTGCCACGCAGGGAGGCTCTGGAAACACCATATATTTT. Translation gives CATQGGSGNTIYF.

In its sample, this clonotype was seen many times. This chain uses TRBV10-3 with TRBJ1-4; tentatively, D is TRBD1 (6 bases). The V gene's germline CDR1 is ENHRY and CDR2 SYGVKD. V was trimmed by 11 bases and J by 10 bases, leaving 20 bases between them. CDR3 length: 13 amino acids. DNA of the CDR3: TGTGCCTCAGGCGCGGGGACAAGTGGAAAACTGTTTTTT. Residues: CASGAGTSGKLFF.

This clonotype was seen ten or more times. This rearrangement joins TRBV19 to TRBJ2-5; 10 bases are a match to TRBD2. V was clipped by 0 bases and J by 5 bases; unmatched bases: 12. CDR3 size: 18 residues. CDR1 is LNHDA and CDR2 is SQIVND in the germline V gene (reference sequence). CDR3 loop: CASSIDLLASGSRETQYF. CDR3 DNA sequence: TGTGCCAGTAGTATAGATCTATTGGCTAGCGGGAGTCGGGAGACCCAGTACTTC.